Each of the 10 T cell receptor beta chains below was sequenced from the same sample in a study of T cell changes during pregnancy in multiple sclerosis. Produced via immunoSEQ multiplex PCR; TCRdb's table is partial and in-frame only. The sample lists about 79,000 clones, around 93% seen once, with approximately 0.75% in the top ten. Sample: peripheral blood, taken in the second trimester of pregnancy. Receptors were obtained from a female donor in good health, enrolled as a control in a pregnancy study.

The chain combines TRBV10-3 with TRBJ1-3; unclear D gene. V was pared by 5 bases and J by 1 base, with 15 bases between. The CDR3 totals 16 residues. Germline assignment: CDR1 ENHRY and CDR2 SYGVKD. The CDR3 sequence is CAISLAGRESGNTIYF. The CDR3 DNA reads as TGTGCCATCAGTCTGGCAGGCCGGGAATCTGGAAACACCATATATTTT.

The genes are TRBV4-1 and TRBJ1-2, with unresolved D. The germline V gene has CDR1 MGHRA and CDR2 YSYEKL. The CDR3 has 14 residues. With 1 base removed from V and 4 bases from J, the gap between germline ends came to 10 bases. CDR3 sequence (DNA): TGCGCCAGCAGCCAAGTTGGGCAAGTCTATGGCTACACCTTC. It yields the protein CASSQVGQVYGYTF.

The count of this clone is one. V is TRBV5-4 and J is TRBJ2-7; 9 positions agree with TRBD1. The CDR3 spans 13 residues. Germline loops: CDR1 SGHNT, CDR2 YYREEE (reference sequence). The junction had 2 bases not matched to a gene; V was cut back by 0 bases and J by 7 bases. The CDR3 is CASSLDRGREQYF. The CDR3 nucleotides are TGTGCCAGCAGCTTGGACAGGGGGCGAGAGCAGTACTTC.

Details on this clone: Compared with germline, one end of the junction differs, possibly owing to a read error. The chain couples TRBV11-2 to TRBJ1-2, with TRBD1 as a possible D gene (6 bases). The germline V gene has CDR1 SGHAT and CDR2 FQNNGV. The CDR3 runs 15 residues. CDR3 in amino acids: CASSLSPQGIYRIAF. As DNA, the CDR3 is TGTGCCAGCAGCTTATCCCCCCAGGGGATCTATCGGATAGCCTTC.

The rearrangement joins TRBV27 to TRBJ2-7; 8 nucleotides align to TRBD2. In germline, CDR1 is MNHEY, CDR2 SMNVEV (reference sequence). There are 12 residues in the CDR3. Germline trimming cut 3 bases from V and 9 bases from J; bases unmatched to any gene: 4. CDR3 in amino acids: CASSFGGGLQYF. DNA for the CDR3: TGTGCCAGCAGTTTCGGGGGGGGCTTGCAGTACTTC.

There are a few counts of this clone. The chain combines TRBV4-3 with TRBJ2-7; the D gene is possibly TRBD2 (6 bases). CDR1 LGHNA and CDR2 YSLEER come from the germline V gene. CDR3 length: 16 residues. Trimming pared 0 bases from V and 2 bases from J, leaving 14 bases between. CDR3 in DNA: TGCGCCAGCAGCCAAGATCATCGGGGAGGCCCCTACGAGCAGTACTTC. It yields the protein CASSQDHRGGPYEQYF.

The table lists this clone with a few counts. This chain links TRBV4-1 with TRBJ1-1; tentative D call: TRBD1 (5 bases). CDR3 length: 15 amino acids. The germline V gene has CDR1 MGHRA and CDR2 YSYEKL. With 2 bases removed from V and 2 bases from J, the gap between germline ends came to 12 bases. CDR3 protein: CASSQFQQENTEAFF. The CDR3 bases are TGCGCCAGCAGCCAATTTCAACAGGAAAACACTGAAGCTTTCTTT.

Written as DNA, the CDR3 is TGCGCCAGCAGCGGGGGGATACTAGTGAATGAGCAGTTCTTC. Its protein is CASSGGILVNEQFF. The J gene is TRBJ2-1, the V gene TRBV5-1, with D tentatively TRBD2 (6 bases). CDR1 is SGHRS, CDR2 YFSETQ, per germline. Trimming stripped 4 bases from V and 7 bases from J, with 15 bases between. CDR3 length: 14 amino acids. The complete variable domain, with remaining parts taken from reference TRBV5-1 and TRBJ2-1, reads KAGVTQTPRYLIKTRGQQVTLSCSPISGHRSVSWYQQTPGQGLQFLFEYFSETQRNKGNFPGRFSGRQFSNSRSEMNVSTLELGDSALYLCASSGGILVNEQFFGPGTRLTVL.

The genes are TRBV11-3 and TRBJ1-4; D ambiguous. This CDR3 has 18 residues. V was clipped by 2 bases and J by 3 bases, with 19 bases between them. In germline, CDR1 is SGHNT, CDR2 YENEEA. Here the CDR3 reads CASSLSPVKYQANEKLFF. The CDR3 DNA sequence: TGTGCCAGCAGCTTAAGCCCTGTTAAGTATCAGGCTAATGAAAAACTGTTTTTT.

The chain employs TRBV2 and TRBJ2-1, with TRBD1 matching 8 bases. CDR1 is SNHLY and CDR2 is FYNNEI in the germline V gene. This CDR3 has 14 residues. V shed 6 bases and J 7 bases; nucleotides not matched to a gene: 8. The CDR3 protein is CASSLQGAKNEQFF. Here the CDR3 DNA reads TGTGCCAGCAGCCTCCAGGGGGCGAAGAATGAGCAGTTCTTC.